This T cell receptor (beta chain) was recovered during a study of cytomegalovirus exposure and HLA in healthy donors. Details on this clone: Antigen unknown.

TCRdb's table, derived via immunoSEQ multiplex PCR, lists solely in-frame clones and lacks some. The repertoire includes 250,000 to 300,000 clones, 90% of them detected once, and roughly 0.38% sits in the top ten. This CDR3 region has 12 residues. V gave up 4 bases and J gave up 7 bases, with 8 bases separating them. CDR1 and CDR2 from the germline V gene are SEHNR and FQNEAQ (reference sequence). Study findings and constraints: High sensitivity and specificity were reportedly achieved when the classifier diagnosed cytomegalovirus status. Investigators reported 150 to 200 TCR beta chains as tied to cytomegalovirus.

This TCR was recovered from a woman aged 18-35 years in good health and CMV-seronegative. The rearrangement uses TRBV7-9 and TRBJ2-1, with a possible D match to TRBD1 (5 bases). Sequencing was carried out using PBMCs. The CDR3 DNA sequence: TGTGCCAGCAGCTCAAGGGGAAATGAGCAGTTCTTC. It yields the protein CASSSRGNEQFF.